These 21 T cell receptor beta chains came from one sample sequenced in a study of blood T cell repertoires in COVID-19 (dated by TCRdb to 2020 to 2021). The library was obtained by the immunoSEQ multiplex PCR assay. Imported from immuneACCESS, the table was reduced by TCRdb to in-frame sequences with V and J called. These copies leave out some clones; in studies compared against another copy, an unresolved V gene accounts for under half, and the cause of the remainder is not known. The sample table lists roughly 300,000 clones, 70% to 90% of them with a count of one. Under 6% of the sample rests with the top ten. The sample was PBMCs or T cells enriched from blood (not recorded which). These receptors came from a woman aged 25-40 years who had recovered from COVID-19.

The chain carries TRBV29-1 and TRBJ1-1; D might be TRBD1 (6 bases). CDR1 SQVTM and CDR2 ANQGSEA come from the germline V gene. The CDR3 is made up of 15 amino acids. V lost 6 bases, J lost 2 bases, and 19 bases lay in between. CDR3 sequence (DNA): TGCAGCGTCCACGAAGCCGGGACAAAAAACACTGAAGCTTTCTTT. This codes for CSVHEAGTKNTEAFF.

The count of this clone is one. The J gene is TRBJ2-3, the V gene TRBV4-2, with TRBD2 identical over 7 bases. J was trimmed by 1 base and V by 1 base; bases with no gene match: 8. CDR1 LGHNA and CDR2 YNFKEQ come from the germline V gene. CDR3 length: 17 residues. The CDR3 loop is CASSQVGSGVRTDTQYF. CDR3 DNA sequence: TGTGCCAGCAGCCAAGTGGGGAGCGGGGTCCGCACAGATACGCAGTATTTT.

The rearrangement uses TRBV5-8 and TRBJ2-5; the match to TRBD2 covers 12 bases. The CDR3 covers 16 residues. After removal of 4 bases from V and 2 bases from J, the junction contained 6 bases not matched to a gene. Germline V CDR1 and CDR2: SGHTS, YDEGEE. The DNA of the CDR3 is TGTGCCAGCAGCCCTTGGACTAGCGGGGCTCAAGAGACCCAGTACTTC. Translating gives CASSPWTSGAQETQYF. Together with reference TRBV5-8 and TRBJ2-5, the CDR3 gives the full variable domain: EAGVTQSPTHLIKTRGQQATLRCSPISGHTSVYWYQQALGLGLQFLLWYDEGEERNRGNFPPRFSGRQFPNYSSELNVNALELEDSALYLCASSPWTSGAQETQYFGPGTRLLVL.

This clone was seen a single time. The J gene is TRBJ1-2, the V gene TRBV5-5; D might be TRBD1 (5 bases). From germline, CDR1 is SGHKS and CDR2 YYEKEE (reference sequence). The CDR3 covers 16 residues. Trimming removed 4 bases at V and 1 base at J, with 17 bases between. The CDR3 region is CASSRQIMGFNYGYTF. The CDR3 bases are TGTGCCAGCAGCCGACAGATTATGGGGTTTAACTATGGCTACACCTTC.

This chain links TRBV5-4 with TRBJ1-4; D unresolved. V lost 4 bases and J 5 bases, leaving 15 bases between the germline ends. Germline V CDR1 and CDR2: SGHNT, YYREEE (reference sequence). The CDR3 sequence is 15 residues long. Here the CDR3 reads CASSPGERPNEKLFF. The CDR3 coding sequence is TGTGCCAGCAGCCCGGGTGAACGCCCCAATGAAAAACTGTTTTTT. The full variable domain, in which reference TRBV5-4 and TRBJ1-4 provide the parts outside the CDR3, is ETGVTQSPTHLIKTRGQQVTLRCSSQSGHNTVSWYQQALGQGPQFIFQYYREEENGRGNFPPRFSGLQFPNYSSELNVNALELDDSALYLCASSPGERPNEKLFFGSGTQLSVL.

The CDR3 region has the DNA TGTGCCAGCAGTTCCCCGGGGGACAGGGGTAGAAACATTCAGTACTTC. Residues: CASSSPGDRGRNIQYF. The V and J genes are TRBV27 and TRBJ2-4; 10 nucleotides line up with TRBD1. The V gene's germline CDR1 is MNHEY and CDR2 SMNVEV (reference sequence). J lost 6 bases, V lost 4 bases, and 9 bases had no gene match. The CDR3 is 16 residues long.

The chain employs TRBV18 and TRBJ2-5; D remains ambiguous. Near its end, the DNA agrees better with TRBJ2-7, so the J call may be wrong. In germline, CDR1 is KGHSH, CDR2 LQKENI. The CDR3 has 15 amino acids. CDR3 DNA: TGTGCCAGCTCACCACCATCCTCGGTCTCCTACGAGCAGTACTTC. Protein: CASSPPSSVSYEQYF.

This clone was counted a single time. The V call is TRBV13, the J call TRBJ2-3; the match to TRBD2 covers 10 bases. The CDR3 totals 18 residues. V lost 0 bases and J lost 1; bases outside the gene matches: 7. Per germline, CDR1 PRHDT and CDR2 FYEKMQ (reference sequence). CDR3 in DNA: TGTGCCAGCAGCTTAGGCCCGGCCCTAGCGGGGGGCACAGATACGCAGTATTTT. Its protein product is CASSLGPALAGGTDTQYF.

V gene TRBV7-8 combines with J gene TRBJ1-5; perhaps TRBD1 as D (6 bases). Trimming cost V 0 bases and J 7 bases, with 16 bases left between them. The CDR3 totals 16 residues. The germline CDR1 and CDR2 sequences are SGHVS and FQNEAQ. The CDR3 here is CASSLALGRGGQPQHF. In DNA, the CDR3 is TGTGCCAGCAGCTTAGCCCTGGGCAGGGGCGGACAGCCCCAGCATTTT.

This clone has only one observation. The chain has TRBV2 and TRBJ1-1; perhaps TRBD1 as D (5 bases). This CDR3 region has 14 residues. Germline V CDR1 and CDR2: SNHLY, FYNNEI. Trimming took 3 bases from V and 7 from J, leaving 15 bases between them. CDR3 nucleotides: TGTGCCAGCAGTGATCGCGGGGGGACTTTTGAAGCTTTCTTT. Amino acid sequence: CASSDRGGTFEAFF. The variable domain in full, completed from reference TRBV2 and TRBJ1-1, reads EPEVTQTPSHQVTQMGQEVILRCVPISNHLYFYWYRQILGQKVEFLVSFYNNEISEKSEIFDDQFSVERPDGSNFTLKIRSTKLEDSAMYFCASSDRGGTFEAFFGQGTRLTVV.

Turning to this clone: The same CDR3 arises from other DNA sequences in this sample as well. The genes are TRBV6-5 and TRBJ1-1; D perhaps matches TRBD1 (5 bases). The germline V and J ends were trimmed by 5 bases and 1 base, with 8 bases remaining between them. Germline assignment: CDR1 MNHEY and CDR2 SVGAGI. The CDR3 loop spans 13 amino acids. The chain's CDR3 is CASSSQGNTEAFF. The CDR3 bases are TGTGCCAGCAGTAGCCAGGGGAACACTGAAGCTTTCTTT.

V gene TRBV6-2 or TRBV6-3 combines with J gene TRBJ1-5; D is unclear. CDR3 size: 13 residues. CDR1 and CDR2 from the germline V gene are MNHEY and SVGEGT. V lost 6 bases, J lost 7 bases, and 13 bases lay in between. The CDR3 region has the DNA TGTGCCAGCAGCGAAGTTTCGGGACAGCCCCAGCATTTT. As protein: CASSEVSGQPQHF.

The chain carries TRBV10-3 and TRBJ1-3; D unclear. Germline-derived CDR1 and CDR2 are ENHRY and SYGVKD. The CDR3 is 14 residues long. Trimming took 2 bases from V and 3 from J, leaving 8 bases between them. The CDR3 nucleotides read TGTGCCATCAGTGAGCGAGGGATTGGAAACACCATATATTTT. Translating it yields CAISERGIGNTIYF.

The rearrangement links TRBV7-2 to TRBJ2-3; D is perhaps TRBD2 (7 bases). Per germline, CDR1 SGHTA and CDR2 FQGNSA. CDR3 length: 14 amino acids. Trimming shortened V by 1 base and J by 4 bases, and 9 bases separated the two germline ends. For the CDR3, the DNA is TGTGCCAGCAGCTTAGGGGGGGGCCCAGATACGCAGTATTTT. Its protein is CASSLGGGPDTQYF.

The rearrangement joins TRBV5-1 to TRBJ1-5; D unclear. V was clipped by 2 bases and J by 0 bases, with 6 bases between them. This CDR3 region has 14 residues. The germline V gene has CDR1 SGHRS and CDR2 YFSETQ. This chain's CDR3 is CASSFSSSNQPQHF. CDR3 in DNA: TGCGCCAGCAGCTTTTCCAGTAGCAATCAGCCCCAGCATTTT.

This clone appeared once. The chain is built from TRBV2 and TRBJ1-5; the D gene is possibly TRBD1 (5 bases). In germline, CDR1 is SNHLY, CDR2 FYNNEI. Trimming took off 3 bases at V and 3 bases at J, with 9 bases between the two ends. This CDR3 has 14 amino acids. CDR3 bases: TGTGCCAGCAGTGACCTGGGGCTCAATCAGCCCCAGCATTTT. This encodes CASSDLGLNQPQHF.

The chain has TRBV30 and TRBJ2-2, with TRBD1 matching 8 bases. V gave up 1 base and J gave up 3 bases; unmatched junction bases: 4. This CDR3 has 15 amino acids. CDR1 GTSNPN and CDR2 SVGIG come from the germline V gene (reference sequence). In DNA form, the CDR3 reads TGTGCCTGGAGTGGGATGGACAGGGACACCGGGGAGCTGTTTTTT. It yields the protein CAWSGMDRDTGELFF.

The chain links TRBV3-1 (or the pseudogene TRBV3-2) to TRBJ1-3; TRBD1 matches 9 bases. CDR3 length: 17 amino acids. Germline assignment: CDR1 LGHDT and CDR2 YNNKEL (reference sequence). V trimming: 1 base; J trimming: 5 bases; junction bases outside the gene matches: 9. The CDR3 sequence: CASSQVGGTGPRNTIYF. The DNA for the CDR3 is TGTGCCAGCAGCCAAGTTGGGGGGACAGGGCCTAGAAACACCATATATTTT.

This clone has a single count. The chain has TRBV14 and TRBJ1-2, with D unclear. The CDR3 is made up of 15 amino acids. Germline V CDR1 and CDR2: SGHDN, FVKESK. Deletions cut 1 base from V and 8 bases from J, with 17 bases between. The CDR3 DNA sequence: TGTGCCAGCAGCCAAGTCGGGTACGGTTATGAAGGCTACACCTTC. Translated: CASSQVGYGYEGYTF.

The DNA of the CDR3 is TGCGCCAGCAGCCATCGAACTGGGGGGGTATCCAAGTACACCGGGGAGCTGTTTTTT. Protein: CASSHRTGGVSKYTGELFF. V and J are TRBV4-1 and TRBJ2-2; 7 bases align to TRBD2. CDR1 and CDR2 from the germline V gene are MGHRA and YSYEKL. V lost 3 bases to trimming and J lost 3 bases; unmatched junction nucleotides: 16. The CDR3 sequence is 19 residues long.

This clone was detected once. The chain employs TRBV5-1 and TRBJ2-3; 7 bases are a match to TRBD2. V trimming: 4 bases; J trimming: 4 bases; junction bases outside the gene matches: 6. The CDR3 has 14 amino acids. Looked up from germline, CDR1 is SGHRS and CDR2 is YFSETQ. The CDR3 loop reads CASSPGLVADTQYF. The CDR3 DNA follows: TGCGCCAGCAGCCCTGGACTAGTCGCAGATACGCAGTATTTT.